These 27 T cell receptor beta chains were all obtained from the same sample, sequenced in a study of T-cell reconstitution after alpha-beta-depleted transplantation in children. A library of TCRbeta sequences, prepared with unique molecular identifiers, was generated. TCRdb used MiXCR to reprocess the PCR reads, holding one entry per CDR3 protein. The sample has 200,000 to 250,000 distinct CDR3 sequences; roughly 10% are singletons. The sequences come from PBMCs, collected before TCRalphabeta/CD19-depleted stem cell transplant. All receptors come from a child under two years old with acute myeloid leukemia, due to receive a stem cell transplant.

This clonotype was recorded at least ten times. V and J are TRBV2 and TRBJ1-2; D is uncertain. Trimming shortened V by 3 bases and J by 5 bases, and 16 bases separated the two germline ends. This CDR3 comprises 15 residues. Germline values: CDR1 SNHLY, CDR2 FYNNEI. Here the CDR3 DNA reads TGTGCCAGCAGTGACGGGGTGGGGTGGCTATATGGCTACACCTTC. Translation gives CASSDGVGWLYGYTF.

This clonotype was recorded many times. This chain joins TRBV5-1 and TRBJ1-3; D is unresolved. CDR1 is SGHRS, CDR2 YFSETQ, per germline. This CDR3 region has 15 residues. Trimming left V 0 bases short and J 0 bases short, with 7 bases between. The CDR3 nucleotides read TGCGCCAGCAGCTTGGCCATGGACTCTGGAAACACCATATATTTT. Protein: CASSLAMDSGNTIYF.

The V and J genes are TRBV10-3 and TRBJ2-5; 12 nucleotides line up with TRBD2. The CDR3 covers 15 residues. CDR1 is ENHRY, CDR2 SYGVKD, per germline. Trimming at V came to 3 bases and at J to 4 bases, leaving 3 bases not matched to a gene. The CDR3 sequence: CAISELAGGGETQYF. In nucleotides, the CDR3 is TGTGCCATCAGTGAACTAGCGGGAGGTGGAGAGACCCAGTACTTC.

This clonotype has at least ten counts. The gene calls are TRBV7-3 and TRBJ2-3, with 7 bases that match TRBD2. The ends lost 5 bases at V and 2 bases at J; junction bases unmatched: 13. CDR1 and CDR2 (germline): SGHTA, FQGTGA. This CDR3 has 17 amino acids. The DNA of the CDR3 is TGTGCCAGCAGCGCCGGAGAGTACGGGGGGTCCACAGATACGCAGTATTTT. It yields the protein CASSAGEYGGSTDTQYF.

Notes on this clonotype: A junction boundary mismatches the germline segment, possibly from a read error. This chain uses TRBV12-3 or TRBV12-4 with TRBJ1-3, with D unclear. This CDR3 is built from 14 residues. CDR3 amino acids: CASSLRTSGNTIYF. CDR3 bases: TGTGCCAGTAGTTTGAGGACCTCTGGAAACACCATATATTTT.

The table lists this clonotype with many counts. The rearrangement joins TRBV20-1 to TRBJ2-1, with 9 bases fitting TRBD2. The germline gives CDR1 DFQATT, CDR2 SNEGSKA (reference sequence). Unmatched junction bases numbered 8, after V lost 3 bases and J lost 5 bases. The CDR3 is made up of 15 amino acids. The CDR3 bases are TGCAGTGCTAGCAGCCCTAGCGGGATCGACAATGAGCAGTTCTTC. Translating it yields CSASSPSGIDNEQFF.

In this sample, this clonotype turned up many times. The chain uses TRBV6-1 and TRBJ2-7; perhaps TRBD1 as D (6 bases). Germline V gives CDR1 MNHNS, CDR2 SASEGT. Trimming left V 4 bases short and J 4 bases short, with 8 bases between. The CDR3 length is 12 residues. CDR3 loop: CASSADRYEQYF. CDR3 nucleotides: TGTGCCAGCAGTGCGGACAGATACGAGCAGTACTTC.

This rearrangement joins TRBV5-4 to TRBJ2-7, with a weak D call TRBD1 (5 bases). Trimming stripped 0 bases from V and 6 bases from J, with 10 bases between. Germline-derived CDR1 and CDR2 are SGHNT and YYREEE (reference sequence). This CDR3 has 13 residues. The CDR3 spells CASSLGGPCEQYF. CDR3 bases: TGTGCCAGCAGCTTGGGGGGCCCCTGCGAGCAGTACTTC.

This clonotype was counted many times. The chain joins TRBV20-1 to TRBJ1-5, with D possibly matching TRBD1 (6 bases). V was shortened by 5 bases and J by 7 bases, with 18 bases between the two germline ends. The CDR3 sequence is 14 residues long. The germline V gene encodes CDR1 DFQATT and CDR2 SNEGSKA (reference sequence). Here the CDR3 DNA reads TGCAGTGCTCCTCTACAGGGTTCGGAGCAGCCCCAGCATTTT. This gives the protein CSAPLQGSEQPQHF.

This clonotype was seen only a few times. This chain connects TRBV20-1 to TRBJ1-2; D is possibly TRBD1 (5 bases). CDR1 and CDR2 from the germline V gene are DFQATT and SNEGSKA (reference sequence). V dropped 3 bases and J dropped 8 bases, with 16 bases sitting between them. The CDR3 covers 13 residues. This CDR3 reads CSASLFQGGGYTF. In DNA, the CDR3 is TGCAGTGCTAGTCTCTTCCAGGGTGGGGGCTACACCTTC.

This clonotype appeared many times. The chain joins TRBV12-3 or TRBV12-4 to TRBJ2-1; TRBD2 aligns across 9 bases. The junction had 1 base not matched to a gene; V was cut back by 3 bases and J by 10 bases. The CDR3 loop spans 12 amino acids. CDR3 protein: CASSFSGGEQFF. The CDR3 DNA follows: TGTGCCAGCAGTTTCAGCGGGGGGGAGCAGTTCTTC.

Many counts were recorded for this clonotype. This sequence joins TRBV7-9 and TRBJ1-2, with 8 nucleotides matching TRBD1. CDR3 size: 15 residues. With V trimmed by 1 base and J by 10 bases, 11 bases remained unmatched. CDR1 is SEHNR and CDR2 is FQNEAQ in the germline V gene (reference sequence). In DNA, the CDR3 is TGTGCCAGCAGCTTAGTAGTCGCAGGGGGCGATGACTACACCTTC. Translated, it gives CASSLVVAGGDDYTF.

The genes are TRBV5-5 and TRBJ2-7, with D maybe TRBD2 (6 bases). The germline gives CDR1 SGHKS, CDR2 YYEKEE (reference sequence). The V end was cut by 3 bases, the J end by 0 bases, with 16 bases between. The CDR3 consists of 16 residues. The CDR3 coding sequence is TGTGCCAGCAGCTCATCCAGGGCGGGAAGCTCCTACGAGCAGTACTTC. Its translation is CASSSSRAGSSYEQYF.

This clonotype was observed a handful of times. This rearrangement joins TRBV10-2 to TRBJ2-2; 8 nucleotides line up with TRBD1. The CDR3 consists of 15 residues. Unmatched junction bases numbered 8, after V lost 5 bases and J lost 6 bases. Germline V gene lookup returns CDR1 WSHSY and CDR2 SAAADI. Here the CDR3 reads CASSRNPGGSGELFF. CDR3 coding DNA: TGCGCCAGCAGTCGGAATCCAGGGGGCTCCGGGGAGCTGTTTTTT.

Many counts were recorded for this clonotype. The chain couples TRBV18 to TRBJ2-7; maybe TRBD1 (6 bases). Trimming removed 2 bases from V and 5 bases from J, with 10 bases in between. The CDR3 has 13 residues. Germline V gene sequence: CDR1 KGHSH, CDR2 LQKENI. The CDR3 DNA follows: TGTGCCAGCTCACCAGGGACAAGGGACGAGCAGTACTTC. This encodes CASSPGTRDEQYF. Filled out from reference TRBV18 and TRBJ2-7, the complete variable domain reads NAGVMQNPRHLVRRRGQEARLRCSPMKGHSHVYWYRQLPEEGLKFMVYLQKENIIDESGMPKERFSAEFPKEGPSILRIQQVVRGDSAAYFCASSPGTRDEQYFGPGTRLTVT.

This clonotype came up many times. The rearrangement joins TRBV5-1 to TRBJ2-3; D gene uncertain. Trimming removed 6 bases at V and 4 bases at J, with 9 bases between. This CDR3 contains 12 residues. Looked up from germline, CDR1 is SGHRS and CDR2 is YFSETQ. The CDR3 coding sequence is TGCGCCAGCAAGCTAGAGGCAGATACGCAGTATTTT. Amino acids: CASKLEADTQYF.

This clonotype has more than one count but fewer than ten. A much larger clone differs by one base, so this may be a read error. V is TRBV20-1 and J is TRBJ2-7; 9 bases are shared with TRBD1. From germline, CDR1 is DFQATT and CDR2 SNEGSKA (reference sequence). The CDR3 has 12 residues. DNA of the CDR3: TGCAGTGCTAGTTACAGGGGGCCCGAGCAGTCCTTC. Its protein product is CSASYRGPEQSF.

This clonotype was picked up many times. CDR3 sequence reads: CASSLASGSRADTQYF. For the CDR3, the DNA is TGTGCCAGCAGCTTGGCTAGCGGGAGTCGCGCAGATACGCAGTATTTT. V is TRBV5-6 and J is TRBJ2-3; 10 bases align to TRBD2. The CDR3 is 16 residues long. Unmatched junction bases numbered 5, after V lost 0 bases and J lost 4 bases. CDR1 is SGHDT, CDR2 YYEEEE, per germline.

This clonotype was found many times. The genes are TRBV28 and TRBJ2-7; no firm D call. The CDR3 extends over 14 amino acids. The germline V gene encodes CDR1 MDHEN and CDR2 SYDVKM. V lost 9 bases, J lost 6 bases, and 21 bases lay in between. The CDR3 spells CASFPGRRWGEQYF. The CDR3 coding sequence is TGTGCCAGTTTTCCAGGCAGGAGATGGGGCGAGCAGTACTTC.

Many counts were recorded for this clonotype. CDR3 nucleotides: TGTGCCAGCAGCGTAGCCAGCGTCTACAATGAGCAGTTCTTC. Translation: CASSVASVYNEQFF. The genes are TRBV9 and TRBJ2-1; D is unclear. The CDR3 has 14 residues. CDR1 is SGDLS, CDR2 YYNGEE, per germline. V was trimmed by 0 bases and J by 3 bases, leaving 7 bases between them.

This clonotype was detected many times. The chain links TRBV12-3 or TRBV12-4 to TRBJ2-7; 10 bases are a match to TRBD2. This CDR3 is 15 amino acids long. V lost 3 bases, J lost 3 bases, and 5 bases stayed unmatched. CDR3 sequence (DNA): TGTGCCAGCAGTTTCCGGACTAGCGGATTCTACGAGCAGTACTTC. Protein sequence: CASSFRTSGFYEQYF.

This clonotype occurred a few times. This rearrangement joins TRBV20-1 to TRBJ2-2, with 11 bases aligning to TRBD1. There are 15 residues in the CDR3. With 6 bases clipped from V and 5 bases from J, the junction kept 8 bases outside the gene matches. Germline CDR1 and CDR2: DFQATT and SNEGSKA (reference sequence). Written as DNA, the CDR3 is TGCAGTGCCTCCGGACAGGGGGCTAGGACCGGGGAGCTGTTTTTT. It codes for CSASGQGARTGELFF.

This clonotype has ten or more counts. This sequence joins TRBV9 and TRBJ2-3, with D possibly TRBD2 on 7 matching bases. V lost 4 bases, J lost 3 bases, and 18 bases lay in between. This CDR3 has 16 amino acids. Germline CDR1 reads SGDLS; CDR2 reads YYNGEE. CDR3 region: CASSPRGALGTDTQYF. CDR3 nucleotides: TGTGCCAGCAGCCCCCGGGGGGCCTTGGGAACAGATACGCAGTATTTT.

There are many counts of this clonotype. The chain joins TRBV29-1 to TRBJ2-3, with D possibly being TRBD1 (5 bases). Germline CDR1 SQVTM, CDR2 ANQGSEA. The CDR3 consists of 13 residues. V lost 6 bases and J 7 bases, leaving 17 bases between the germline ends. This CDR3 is CSVHTGPTHTQYF. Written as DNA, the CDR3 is TGCAGCGTCCACACAGGACCCACGCATACGCAGTATTTT.

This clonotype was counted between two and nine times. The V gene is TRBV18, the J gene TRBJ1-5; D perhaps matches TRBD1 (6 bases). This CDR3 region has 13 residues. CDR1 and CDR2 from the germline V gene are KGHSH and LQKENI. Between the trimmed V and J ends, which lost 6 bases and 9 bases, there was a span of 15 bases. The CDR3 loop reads CASSSGGEGPQHF. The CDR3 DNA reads TGTGCCAGCTCCTCGGGGGGCGAGGGGCCCCAGCATTTT. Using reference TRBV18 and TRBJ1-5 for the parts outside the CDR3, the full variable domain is NAGVMQNPRHLVRRRGQEARLRCSPMKGHSHVYWYRQLPEEGLKFMVYLQKENIIDESGMPKERFSAEFPKEGPSILRIQQVVRGDSAAYFCASSSGGEGPQHFGDGTRLSIL.

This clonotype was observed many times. CDR3 bases: TGTGCCAGCAGCCCGCAAGGGCATGAGCAGTTCTTC. Its protein product is CASSPQGHEQFF. The rearrangement joins TRBV7-9 to TRBJ2-1; D unresolved. The CDR3 covers 12 residues. Germline V CDR1 and CDR2: SEHNR, FQNEAQ (reference sequence). V was trimmed by 5 bases and J by 8 bases, leaving 10 bases between them.

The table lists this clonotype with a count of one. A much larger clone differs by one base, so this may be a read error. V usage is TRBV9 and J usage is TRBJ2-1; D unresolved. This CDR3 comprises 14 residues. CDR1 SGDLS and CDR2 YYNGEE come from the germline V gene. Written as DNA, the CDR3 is TGTGCCAGCCGCGTAGCCGAGGCTTACAATGAGCAGTTCTTC. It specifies CASRVAEAYNEQFF.